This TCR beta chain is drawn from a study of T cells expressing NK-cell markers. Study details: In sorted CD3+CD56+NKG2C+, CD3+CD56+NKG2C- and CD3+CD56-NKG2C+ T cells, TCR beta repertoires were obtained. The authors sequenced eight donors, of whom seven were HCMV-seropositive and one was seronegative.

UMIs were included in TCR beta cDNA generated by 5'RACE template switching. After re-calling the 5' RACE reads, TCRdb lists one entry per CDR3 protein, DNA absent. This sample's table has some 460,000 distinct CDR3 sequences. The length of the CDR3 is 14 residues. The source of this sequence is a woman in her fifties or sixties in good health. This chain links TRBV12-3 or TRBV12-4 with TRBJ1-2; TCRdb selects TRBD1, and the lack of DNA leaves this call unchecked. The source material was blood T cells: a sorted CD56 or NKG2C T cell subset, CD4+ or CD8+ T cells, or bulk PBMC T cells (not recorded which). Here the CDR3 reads CASSLGQAIGGYTF.